These 31 T cell receptor beta chains share one sample of origin, sequenced in a study of molecular identifiers for immune sequencing clone quantification. MiXCR was run by TCRdb on the PCR reads, yielding one entry per CDR3 protein. The repertoire holds 60,000 to 70,000 distinct CDR3 sequences, with 17% as singletons. Input material: naive CD8+ T cells from blood, with Jurkat cell RNA spiked in. Subset described: FACS-sorted CD8+CD4-CCR7+CD45RA+ naive T cells. Source of these receptors: a human donor in good health. Some libraries in this study had Jurkat cell RNA spiked in.

Many counts were recorded for this clonotype. One junction end disagrees with the germline gene, perhaps due to a read error. This chain connects TRBV4-2 to TRBJ1-4; 10 nucleotides align to TRBD1. The CDR3 loop spans 13 amino acids. Germline assignment: CDR1 LGHNA and CDR2 YNFKEQ. This CDR3 reads CASSRDRGEKPFF. In nucleotides, the CDR3 is TGTGCCAGCAGCCGGGACAGGGGTGAAAAACCGTTTTTT.

The sample holds many counts of this clonotype. The genes are TRBV2 and TRBJ1-5; D not certain. CDR3 length: 14 residues. CDR1 is SNHLY and CDR2 is FYNNEI in the germline V gene. V was shortened by 7 bases and J by 5 bases, with 15 bases between the two germline ends. CDR3 nucleotide sequence: TGTGCCAGCATCGAGGCCCCTTCTTATCAGCCCCAGCATTTT. Protein product: CASIEAPSYQPQHF.

Details on this clonotype: A read error may be the cause here, since a much bigger clone is one base away. The CDR3 region has the DNA TGTGCCAGCAGTTTCCTAACGCCCCAAGAGACCCAGTACTTC. As protein: CASSFLTPQETQYF. The chain recombines TRBV12-3 or TRBV12-4 with TRBJ2-5; no reliable D call. Trimming shortened V by 3 bases and J by 1 base, and 9 bases separated the two germline ends. The length of the CDR3 is 14 residues.

The table lists this clonotype with many counts. This chain joins TRBV7-8 and TRBJ2-7; D gene ambiguous. CDR1 and CDR2 (germline): SGHVS, FQNEAQ. There are 14 residues in the CDR3. The V end lost 4 bases, the J end lost 1 base, and 11 bases lay between the germline ends. The CDR3 reads CASSSNGVSYEQYF. CDR3 bases: TGTGCCAGCAGCTCAAATGGGGTATCCTACGAGCAGTACTTC. The complete variable domain, with remaining parts taken from reference TRBV7-8 and TRBJ2-7, reads GAGVSQSPRYKVAKRGQDVALRCDPISGHVSLFWYQQALGQGPEFLTYFQNEAQLDKSGLPSDRFFAERPEGSVSTLKIQRTQQEDSAVYLCASSSNGVSYEQYFGPGTRLTVT.

The J gene is TRBJ2-7, the V gene TRBV5-1; TRBD2 matches at 10 bases. The CDR3 runs 16 residues. V lost 3 bases to trimming and J lost 4 bases; unmatched junction nucleotides: 10. The germline gives CDR1 SGHRS, CDR2 YFSETQ. The CDR3 region is CASSSDSGGLAYEQYF. As DNA, the CDR3 is TGCGCCAGCAGCTCGGATTCGGGGGGACTAGCGTACGAGCAGTACTTC.

At least ten counts were recorded for this clonotype. The chain has TRBV15 and TRBJ1-5; D is uncertain. Deletions cut 5 bases from V and 2 bases from J, with 16 bases between. The CDR3 has 16 amino acids. Germline V gene data show CDR1 as LNHNV and CDR2 as YYDKDF (reference sequence). The CDR3 DNA is TGTGCCACCAGCGGTCAGAGCTCTTTCGGCAATCAGCCCCAGCATTTT. Its protein is CATSGQSSFGNQPQHF.

This clonotype has ten or more counts. The chain is built from TRBV13 and TRBJ2-3; 8 bases map to TRBD2. The germline V gene encodes CDR1 PRHDT and CDR2 FYEKMQ (reference sequence). Trimming cost V 7 bases and J 1 base; bases outside gene matches: 13. This CDR3 has 17 residues. This CDR3 reads CASNTRSGKHRTDTQYF. CDR3 nucleotides: TGTGCCAGCAACACCCGTAGCGGGAAGCACCGCACAGATACGCAGTATTTT.

This clonotype was counted at least ten times. The CDR3 DNA follows: TGTGCCAGCAGTGACGGGACTAGCGGCGCCGGGGAGCTGTTTTTT. Translating it yields CASSDGTSGAGELFF. The chain employs TRBV27 and TRBJ2-2; TRBD2 matches at 11 bases. The CDR3 is 15 residues long. The germline gives CDR1 MNHEY, CDR2 SMNVEV (reference sequence). V lost 5 bases, J lost 6 bases, and 5 bases stayed unmatched.

This clonotype was counted at least ten times. This chain links TRBV28 with TRBJ1-2; D gene unclear. Per the germline V gene, CDR1 is MDHEN and CDR2 is SYDVKM. This CDR3 has 14 residues. Between the trimmed V and J ends, which lost 6 bases and 2 bases, there was a span of 13 bases. The DNA for the CDR3 is TGTGCCAGCAGCTACGTTGAATTCAACTATGGCTACACCTTC. It specifies CASSYVEFNYGYTF.

At least ten counts were recorded for this clonotype. This CDR3 is CASSLGQATYEQYF. Written as DNA, the CDR3 is TGTGCCAGCAGCTTGGGACAAGCTACCTACGAGCAGTACTTC. The V and J genes are TRBV5-6 and TRBJ2-7; D is unresolved. CDR3 size: 14 residues. Germline-derived CDR1 and CDR2 are SGHDT and YYEEEE. V was shortened by 0 bases and J by 2 bases, with 9 bases between the two germline ends.

Many counts were recorded for this clonotype. V is TRBV19 and J is TRBJ2-7; D may be TRBD1 (6 bases). Trimming took 5 bases from V and 6 from J, leaving 14 bases between them. This CDR3 is 13 amino acids long. The germline CDR1 and CDR2 sequences are LNHDA and SQIVND (reference sequence). The CDR3 sequence: CASSWTEGPEQYF. The CDR3 bases are TGTGCCAGTAGTTGGACAGAAGGCCCCGAGCAGTACTTC.

The V call is TRBV9, the J call TRBJ2-1, with D unresolved. This CDR3 comprises 12 residues. Germline CDR1 is SGDLS and CDR2 is YYNGEE. Deletions cut 6 bases from V and 8 bases from J, with 12 bases between. Written as DNA, the CDR3 is TGTGCCAGCAACTCCCGCCGGGATGAGCAGTTCTTC. This sequence encodes CASNSRRDEQFF. The full variable domain, in which reference TRBV9 and TRBJ2-1 provide the parts outside the CDR3, is DSGVTQTPKHLITATGQRVTLRCSPRSGDLSVYWYQQSLDQGLQFLIQYYNGEERAKGNILERFSAQQFPDLHSELNLSSLELGDSALYFCASNSRRDEQFFGPGTRLTVL.

This clonotype was seen ten or more times. The gene calls are TRBV28 and TRBJ1-4, with D tentatively TRBD1 (6 bases). With 6 bases removed from V and 4 bases from J, the gap between germline ends came to 15 bases. Germline CDR1 and CDR2: MDHEN and SYDVKM. This CDR3 comprises 15 residues. The CDR3 loop is CASSSPEGVNEKLFF. The CDR3 coding sequence is TGTGCCAGCAGCTCCCCGGAGGGGGTTAATGAAAAACTGTTTTTT.

This clonotype occurred many times. V is TRBV5-1 and J is TRBJ2-7; 7 bases line up with TRBD1. V dropped 0 bases and J dropped 2; count of bases not matched to a gene: 5. The CDR3 consists of 15 residues. Germline CDR1 reads SGHRS; CDR2 reads YFSETQ. The CDR3 loop is CASSLGQGRAYEQYF. In DNA form, the CDR3 reads TGCGCCAGCAGCTTGGGACAGGGAAGGGCCTACGAGCAGTACTTC.

Ten or more counts support this clonotype. The chain employs TRBV24-1 and TRBJ2-1; D ambiguous. V was trimmed by 9 bases and J by 6 bases, leaving 17 bases between them. The CDR3 consists of 14 residues. Germline CDR1 and CDR2: KGHDR and SFDVKD. The CDR3 loop reads CATGSVSPSNEQFF. The CDR3 region has the DNA TGTGCCACCGGCTCTGTTTCTCCCAGCAATGAGCAGTTCTTC.

This clonotype occurred many times. V and J are TRBV19 and TRBJ1-1, with 7 bases identical to TRBD1. The CDR3 is made up of 14 amino acids. Germline V lookup: CDR1 LNHDA, CDR2 SQIVND (reference sequence). After removal of 3 bases from V and 4 bases from J, the junction contained 5 bases not matched to a gene. The CDR3 nucleotides are TGTGCCAGTAGTATGACAGGGCTTGCCACTGAAGCTTTCTTT. Residues: CASSMTGLATEAFF.

This clonotype was counted many times. The chain employs TRBV13 and TRBJ2-5; 7 bases fit TRBD1. CDR3 size: 13 residues. Germline V lookup: CDR1 PRHDT, CDR2 FYEKMQ (reference sequence). V shed 3 bases, J shed 3 bases, and the junction held 1 base outside the gene matches. The CDR3 region is CASSFQGEETQYF. For the CDR3, the DNA is TGTGCCAGCAGCTTTCAGGGGGAAGAGACCCAGTACTTC.

This clonotype was detected many times. V gene TRBV27 combines with J gene TRBJ1-5, with D perhaps TRBD1 (6 bases). There are 18 residues in the CDR3. Germline CDR1 and CDR2: MNHEY and SMNVEV (reference sequence). Trimming took off 6 bases at V and 1 base at J, with 22 bases between the two ends. The CDR3 loop is CASRPLVQGSGSNQPQHF. The CDR3 coding sequence is TGTGCCAGCAGGCCGCTAGTGCAGGGGAGCGGCAGCAATCAGCCCCAGCATTTT.

This clonotype was seen at least ten times. The J gene is TRBJ2-7, the V gene TRBV6-2 or TRBV6-3; D possibly corresponds to TRBD1 (6 bases). This CDR3 is built from 12 residues. Germline V gene sequence: CDR1 MNHEY, CDR2 SVGEGT. V lost 8 bases to trimming and J lost 3 bases, with 11 bases between them. CDR3 bases: TGTGCCAGCGCCCCAGGGGTCTACGAGCAGTACTTC. Amino acids: CASAPGVYEQYF.

The rearrangement joins TRBV9 to TRBJ2-2; 7 bases align to TRBD1. CDR1 and CDR2 (germline): SGDLS, YYNGEE. This CDR3 has 20 residues. J lost 3 bases, V lost 0 bases, and 17 bases had no gene match. The DNA for the CDR3 is TGTGCCAGCAGCGTAGATAGTAGTGACAGGGTATCCCTCGACACCGGGGAGCTGTTTTTT. Translated: CASSVDSSDRVSLDTGELFF.

The CDR3 bases are TGTGCCAGCAGTTTAAGGACAGGGGTTGACTACACCTTC. It encodes CASSLRTGVDYTF. The J gene is TRBJ1-2, the V gene TRBV27; TRBD1 aligns across 9 bases. The CDR3 consists of 13 residues. Germline-derived CDR1 and CDR2 are MNHEY and SMNVEV (reference sequence). V was clipped by 2 bases and J by 10 bases; unmatched bases: 5.

This clonotype has ten or more counts. The chain uses TRBV4-1 and TRBJ1-2; D remains unclear. The CDR3 sequence is 15 residues long. CDR1 is MGHRA, CDR2 YSYEKL, per germline. Trimming removed 1 base at V and 5 bases at J, with 14 bases between. The CDR3 coding sequence is TGCGCCAGCAGCCAAGTTCCGCCCGTAACGTATGGCTACACCTTC. This codes for CASSQVPPVTYGYTF.

The V gene is TRBV27, the J gene TRBJ2-7, with D perhaps given as TRBD1 or TRBD2 (6 bases each). V lost 8 bases to trimming and J lost 0 bases, with 20 bases between them. The CDR3 spans 16 residues. Germline V CDR1 and CDR2: MNHEY, SMNVEV (reference sequence). CDR3 sequence (DNA): TGTGCCAGCGCCCCTTCTGGGGGGACAATCTCCTACGAGCAGTACTTC. Residues: CASAPSGGTISYEQYF.

This clonotype was found many times. This chain uses TRBV6-6 with TRBJ2-6; D might be TRBD2 (5 bases). The V and J ends lost 2 bases and 0 bases respectively, with 14 bases between them. The CDR3 extends over 18 amino acids. The germline gives CDR1 MNHNY, CDR2 SVGAGI (reference sequence). The CDR3 protein is CASSYGGAASSGANVLTF. DNA for the CDR3: TGTGCCAGCAGTTACGGCGGAGCGGCGAGCTCTGGGGCCAACGTCCTGACTTTC.

This clonotype was seen only a few times. This chain joins TRBV4-1 and TRBJ2-1; D ambiguous. Germline-derived CDR1 and CDR2 are MGHRA and YSYEKL. The CDR3 runs 13 residues. V dropped 4 bases and J dropped 9 bases, with 13 bases sitting between them. CDR3 DNA sequence: TGCGCCAGCAGCCCTGGACCGGGTGGTGAGCAGTTCTTC. Its protein product is CASSPGPGGEQFF.

The rearrangement uses TRBV19 and TRBJ2-1; TRBD2 aligns across 9 bases. The CDR3 covers 16 residues. From germline, CDR1 is LNHDA and CDR2 SQIVND (reference sequence). The V and J ends lost 4 bases and 6 bases, in that order; junction bases with no gene match: 10. The CDR3 here is CASSNQASGKGNEQFF. The CDR3 DNA follows: TGTGCCAGTAGTAATCAGGCTAGCGGGAAGGGCAATGAGCAGTTCTTC. Combining the CDR3 with reference TRBV19 and TRBJ2-1 gives the whole variable domain DGGITQSPKYLFRKEGQNVTLSCEQNLNHDAMYWYRQDPGQGLRLIYYSQIVNDFQKGDIAEGYSVSREKKESFPLTVTSAQKNPTAFYLCASSNQASGKGNEQFFGPGTRLTVL.

The J gene is TRBJ2-1, the V gene TRBV23-1; possible D gene TRBD1, 5 bases. Being an ORF, TRBV23-1 has a function that is uncertain. The V gene lost 5 bases and the J gene lost 8 bases, with 19 bases spanning the gap. The CDR3 consists of 15 residues. CDR3 in DNA: TGCGCCAGCAGTTACCCGGGCCAGGGCGACCATGAGCAGTTCTTC. Its protein product is CASSYPGQGDHEQFF.

Ten or more counts support this clonotype. This chain joins TRBV19 and TRBJ2-3; no clear D gene. Germline-derived CDR1 and CDR2 are LNHDA and SQIVND (reference sequence). V was trimmed by 5 bases and J by 2 bases, leaving 11 bases between them. The CDR3 runs to 14 residues. This chain's CDR3 is CASSPAPITDTQYF. The DNA for the CDR3 is TGTGCCAGTAGTCCAGCGCCAATCACAGATACGCAGTATTTT.

The table lists this clonotype with many counts. CDR3 DNA: TGTGCCAGCAGTTTTGCGGGCGGAAGGAACACTGGGCAAGCTTTCTTT. Translation: CASSFAGGRNTGQAFF. The genes are TRBV28 and TRBJ1-1, with no clear D. The CDR3 contains 16 residues. The germline V gene has CDR1 MDHEN and CDR2 SYDVKM. Trimming left V 3 bases short and J 9 bases short, with 23 bases between.

There are many counts of this clonotype. The chain joins TRBV19 to TRBJ1-1; unclear D gene. The V gene lost 1 base and the J gene lost 0 bases, with 9 bases spanning the gap. Germline CDR1 reads LNHDA; CDR2 reads SQIVND (reference sequence). The CDR3 loop spans 15 amino acids. The CDR3 nucleotides read TGTGCCAGTAGTATAGTTGAGGGTATGAACACTGAAGCTTTCTTT. Its protein is CASSIVEGMNTEAFF.

This chain links TRBV6-1 with TRBJ2-7; D call uncertain. CDR1 MNHNS and CDR2 SASEGT come from the germline V gene. The CDR3 covers 11 residues. V dropped 10 bases and J dropped 3 bases, with 10 bases sitting between them. The CDR3 loop is CANIFYYEQYF. CDR3 nucleotide sequence: TGTGCCAACATTTTCTACTACGAGCAGTACTTC.